What follows describes a single T cell receptor beta chain. As yet, its antigen is unknown. It was with 60 Vbeta and 13 Jbeta primers that the PCR ran. Repertoires were generated with immunoSEQ multiplex PCR, while TCRdb's copy carries only in-frame clones and drops some. The data contain around 230,000 clones, around 80% of them singletons. This specimen comes from a study of cytomegalovirus exposure and HLA in healthy donors. V gave up 1 base and J gave up 2 bases; unmatched junction bases: 11. This CDR3 is built from 19 residues. Germline loops: CDR1 SEHNR, CDR2 FQNEAQ (reference sequence). Findings and limits, study-wide: V- and J-gene trimming in TCR beta was tied to a missense DCLRE1C variant by an analysis performed later.

This sequence joins TRBV7-9 and TRBJ2-1; TRBD2 matches at 10 bases. This receptor was taken from a man in his forties in good health and CMV-seropositive. Sequencing was carried out using PBMCs. The CDR3 region is CASSLGQNLLAGAYNEQFF. CDR3 sequence (DNA): TGTGCCAGCAGCTTAGGACAGAACTTGCTAGCGGGGGCCTACAATGAGCAGTTCTTC.